The sequence of this T cell receptor (beta chain) was determined in a study of cytomegalovirus exposure and HLA in healthy donors. The primer mix had 60 Vbeta and 13 Jbeta primers. The repertoire was sequenced with immunoSEQ multiplex PCR; TCRdb's copy has only in-frame clones and lacks some. This sample has 150,000 to 200,000 clones, with roughly four fifths found just once. Study-wide findings and caveats: Analysis was carried out at a later point, and it linked a missense DCLRE1C variant to TCR beta V- and J-gene trimming.

Turning to this clone: The antigen is unknown.

CDR1 and CDR2 from the germline V gene are SGHTA and FQGNSA. The V gene end was trimmed by 5 bases and the J gene end by 7 bases; junction bases not matched to a gene: 7. The CDR3 is made up of 16 amino acids. The V and J genes are TRBV7-2 and TRBJ2-2, with 13 bases identical to TRBD2. The origin of this receptor is a man aged 40-50 years in good health and CMV-seropositive. The sample was PBMCs. The CDR3 bases are TGTGCCAGCAGCCGGACTAGCGGGGGCTGGGGCGGGGAGCTGTTTTTT. Translation gives CASSRTSGGWGGELFF. Supplemented by reference TRBV7-2 and TRBJ2-2, the full variable domain reads GAGVSQSPSNKVTEKGKDVELRCDPISGHTALYWYRQSLGQGLEFLIYFQGNSAPDKSGLPSDRFSAERTGGSVSTLTIQRTQQEDSAVYLCASSRTSGGWGGELFFGEGSRLTVL.